The 11 T cell receptor beta chains in this list originate from one sample, sequenced in a study of T cells in localized non-small cell lung cancer. Measured with immunoSEQ multiplex PCR; TCRdb has only the in-frame clones, and not every one. The sample includes 23,000 or so clones, 80% to 95% seen only once; the top ten take 2.5% to 3%. The material sequenced was peripheral blood, taken before any cancer treatment. These receptors all stem from a woman aged 40-69 years with stage I lung adenocarcinoma.

The chain is built from TRBV7-3 and TRBJ2-5; D is possibly TRBD1 (6 bases). This CDR3 comprises 16 residues. From germline, CDR1 is SGHTA and CDR2 FQGTGA. Deletions cut 2 bases from V and 4 bases from J, with 17 bases between. The CDR3 here is CASSLGRYTGRETQYF. DNA of the CDR3: TGTGCCAGCAGCTTAGGGCGCTATACAGGGAGAGAGACCCAGTACTTC.

In this sample, this clone turned up once. V gene TRBV9 combines with J gene TRBJ2-1; the D gene is possibly TRBD1 (6 bases). The germline V gene has CDR1 SGDLS and CDR2 YYNGEE. V was shortened by 3 bases and J by 6 bases, with 7 bases between the two germline ends. This CDR3 contains 12 residues. DNA for the CDR3: TGTGCCAGCAGCGCCAGGGGCAATGAGCAGTTCTTC. Amino acid sequence: CASSARGNEQFF.

J is TRBJ2-1 and V is TRBV27; 7 nucleotides agree with TRBD2. Looked up from germline, CDR1 is MNHEY and CDR2 is SMNVEV (reference sequence). The CDR3 extends over 14 amino acids. V lost 4 bases and J lost 5; bases outside the gene matches: 5. The CDR3 protein is CASSWDYADNEQFF. The CDR3 region has the DNA TGTGCCAGCAGTTGGGACTACGCAGACAATGAGCAGTTCTTC.

This clone was observed a single time. J is TRBJ1-5 and V is TRBV16; D perhaps matches TRBD1 (5 bases). The CDR3 consists of 15 residues. V was cut by 0 bases and J by 6 bases, with 12 bases left in between. Germline V CDR1 and CDR2: KGHSY, FQNENV. CDR3 coding DNA: TGTGCCAGCAGCCAATCGGGGACCGTCATTCAGCCCCAGCATTTT. It specifies CASSQSGTVIQPQHF.

This chain connects TRBV19 to TRBJ2-5; D remains ambiguous. Germline CDR1 is LNHDA and CDR2 is SQIVND (reference sequence). The CDR3 is 14 amino acids. Deletions cut 3 bases from V and 5 bases from J, with 13 bases between. CDR3 coding DNA: TGTGCCAGTAGTATCGCAACCGCCTTTGAGACCCAGTACTTC. Amino acid sequence: CASSIATAFETQYF.

The chain couples TRBV29-1 to TRBJ2-1; TRBD2 matches at 13 bases. The CDR3 runs 14 residues. V shed 6 bases and J 7 bases; nucleotides not matched to a gene: 6. Germline V lookup: CDR1 SQVTM, CDR2 ANQGSEA. Here the CDR3 reads CSVNGLAGANEQFF. CDR3 nucleotide sequence: TGCAGCGTCAACGGACTAGCGGGAGCAAATGAGCAGTTCTTC.

The chain recombines TRBV18 with TRBJ2-1; D is ambiguous. The V gene's germline CDR1 is KGHSH and CDR2 LQKENI. The CDR3 runs to 17 residues. Trimming took 6 bases from V and 8 from J, leaving 26 bases between them. The CDR3 DNA follows: TGTGCCAGCTCCCCCTCCGTAATTATCACGGAGATGGATGAGCAGTTCTTC. Its translation is CASSPSVIITEMDEQFF. Combining the CDR3 with reference TRBV18 and TRBJ2-1 gives the whole variable domain NAGVMQNPRHLVRRRGQEARLRCSPMKGHSHVYWYRQLPEEGLKFMVYLQKENIIDESGMPKERFSAEFPKEGPSILRIQQVVRGDSAAYFCASSPSVIITEMDEQFFGPGTRLTVL.

The V and J genes are TRBV15 and TRBJ2-7; maybe TRBD1 (6 bases). The CDR3 runs to 16 residues. Germline CDR1 LNHNV, CDR2 YYDKDF (reference sequence). The V end lost 2 bases, the J end lost 4 bases, and 18 bases lay between the germline ends. CDR3 nucleotides: TGTGCCACCAGCAGACCGGACAGTCCCCGTGGGTACGAGCAGTACTTC. Protein: CATSRPDSPRGYEQYF.

The chain employs TRBV5-1 and TRBJ2-3, with D perhaps TRBD1 or TRBD2 (5 bases each). The CDR3 consists of 21 residues. Germline-derived CDR1 and CDR2 are SGHRS and YFSETQ. Trimming pared 4 bases from V and 0 bases from J, leaving 30 bases between. In DNA form, the CDR3 reads TGCGCCAGCAGCAGACGATCGGCGACGTCGGGACCCGGGGCTAGCACAGATACGCAGTATTTT. Its protein is CASSRRSATSGPGASTDTQYF.

This sequence joins TRBV5-4 and TRBJ2-3; D remains ambiguous. The CDR3 runs 12 residues. CDR1 SGHNT and CDR2 YYREEE come from the germline V gene (reference sequence). V lost 4 bases to trimming and J lost 4 bases, with 7 bases between them. Here the CDR3 DNA reads TGTGCCAGCAGCGGGTGGGCAGATACGCAGTATTTT. It is translated as CASSGWADTQYF.

This chain connects TRBV10-1 to TRBJ2-5; TRBD1 might be the D (6 bases). V was trimmed by 4 bases and J by 5 bases, leaving 14 bases between them. Germline CDR1 WNHNN, CDR2 SYGVQD (reference sequence). The CDR3 runs to 14 residues. The CDR3 here is CASSGDTGWETQYF. The CDR3 bases are TGCGCCAGCAGTGGGGACACTGGATGGGAGACCCAGTACTTC.